This TCR beta chain derives from a study of T cell responses to AZD1222 COVID-19 vaccine. Study-wide findings and caveats: Two AZD1222 administrations were followed by greater Spike-specific TCR breadth and depth. The donor group comprised mostly white British people and more females; the analysis possibly underestimated clonal diversity. Of the AZD1222 recipients, only five to seven were seropositive at baseline. Nearly half of unique spike-specific TCRs reportedly avoided B.1.351 and B.1.1.7 mutated regions.

V was trimmed by 3 bases and J by 2 bases, leaving 2 bases between them. Germline CDR1 reads LGHDT; CDR2 reads YNNKEL (reference sequence). The CDR3 contains 12 residues. A single count supports this clone. The target antigen is unknown. Clones were read by immunoSEQ multiplex PCR, and TCRdb kept only the in-frame ones, dropping some. The sample lists about 84,000 clones; roughly nine tenths were seen once. This receptor was obtained from an adult in good health. Sample: peripheral blood, taken on day 0 of AZD1222 vaccination. The V call is TRBV3-1 (or the pseudogene TRBV3-2), the J call TRBJ1-3; no firm D call. The CDR3 region is CASSHPGNTIYF. In DNA, the CDR3 is TGTGCCAGCAGCCACCCTGGAAACACCATATATTTT.